A single sample is the source of the 6 T cell receptor beta chains below, sequenced in a study of blood T cell repertoires in COVID-19. Assay: immunoSEQ multiplex PCR; the TCRdb copy retains only in-frame clones and omits some. The sample has roughly 270,000 clones, 80% to 85% seen once; the top ten hold 5%. The sample consisted of PBMCs or T cells enriched from blood (not recorded which). These receptors were obtained from a man aged 40-55 years who had been exposed to COVID-19.

The chain employs TRBV2 and TRBJ2-7, with TRBD2 identical over 13 bases. CDR1 and CDR2 from the germline V gene are SNHLY and FYNNEI. The CDR3 is 20 residues long. With 11 bases clipped from V and 7 bases from J, the junction kept 29 bases outside the gene matches. The DNA for the CDR3 is TGTGCCGCTAAAGGGGGCAAACGACTAGCGGGAGGACCCCTAGAGGGTGAGCAGTACTTC. Its translation: CAAKGGKRLAGGPLEGEQYF.

This clone was counted at least ten times. The chain uses TRBV3-1 (or the pseudogene TRBV3-2) and TRBJ2-3; weak D call: TRBD2 (6 bases). The CDR3 is 13 amino acids. Germline V gives CDR1 LGHDT, CDR2 YNNKEL (reference sequence). The germline V and J ends were trimmed by 4 bases and 3 bases, with 8 bases remaining between them. CDR3 in DNA: TGTGCCAGCAGCCTAAGCGGGACAGATACGCAGTATTTT. Translating it yields CASSLSGTDTQYF.

This rearrangement joins TRBV5-5 to TRBJ1-1, with unresolved D. V was pared by 4 bases and J by 4 bases, with 20 bases between. There are 16 residues in the CDR3. The germline CDR1 and CDR2 sequences are SGHKS and YYEKEE (reference sequence). The CDR3 is CASSPGRQRESTEAFF. Here the CDR3 DNA reads TGTGCCAGCAGCCCCGGTAGGCAGCGTGAGTCCACTGAAGCTTTCTTT.

The chain joins TRBV27 to TRBJ2-7, with no clear D. CDR3 size: 11 residues. Trimming shortened V by 6 bases and J by 4 bases, and 7 bases separated the two germline ends. CDR1 is MNHEY and CDR2 is SMNVEV in the germline V gene (reference sequence). The CDR3 DNA sequence: TGTGCCAGCAGCTCTTATTACGAGCAGTACTTC. As protein: CASSSYYEQYF.

The J gene is TRBJ2-2, the V gene TRBV5-5; 7 positions match TRBD2. The germline CDR1 and CDR2 sequences are SGHKS and YYEKEE (reference sequence). V lost 0 bases to trimming and J lost 1 base; unmatched junction nucleotides: 6. CDR3 length: 17 residues. The CDR3 DNA reads TGTGCCAGCAGCTTGGCAAGGGCGGGAGTGAACACCGGGGAGCTGTTTTTT. This sequence encodes CASSLARAGVNTGELFF.

A few counts support this clone. The chain joins TRBV3-1 (or the pseudogene TRBV3-2) to TRBJ2-7; 8 bases are a match to TRBD1. V shed 4 bases, J shed 7 bases, and the junction held 12 bases outside the gene matches. CDR1 is LGHDT, CDR2 YNNKEL, per germline (reference sequence). CDR3 size: 15 residues. The CDR3 here is CASSPSTGVQGEQYF. The DNA for the CDR3 is TGTGCCAGCAGCCCCTCGACAGGGGTTCAGGGGGAGCAGTACTTC.